A single sample is the source of the 15 T cell receptor beta chains below, sequenced in a study of blood T cell repertoires in COVID-19. Here immunoSEQ multiplex PCR was the method, and the copy in TCRdb shows in-frame clones only, minus some. The sample has 250,000 to 350,000 clones; 88% are singletons. Sequencing was performed on peripheral blood. These receptor sequences come from a woman younger than 45 with COVID-19, enrolled during active disease.

The chain joins TRBV2 to TRBJ1-4, with D maybe TRBD1 (5 bases). The germline CDR1 and CDR2 sequences are SNHLY and FYNNEI. Trimming stripped 6 bases from V and 7 bases from J, with 24 bases between. The CDR3 runs 17 residues. CDR3 sequence: CASRLSRTRLFGEKLFF. The CDR3 DNA is TGTGCCAGCAGGCTCTCCCGGACACGCCTCTTTGGTGAAAAACTGTTTTTT.

This sequence joins TRBV30 and TRBJ1-3, with a possible D match to TRBD1 (6 bases). The CDR3 runs 16 residues. V was shortened by 4 bases and J by 0 bases, with 16 bases between the two germline ends. Per germline, CDR1 GTSNPN and CDR2 SVGIG (reference sequence). The CDR3 here is CAWTTTGGLSGNTIYF. CDR3 bases: TGTGCCTGGACTACGACAGGAGGACTCTCTGGAAACACCATATATTTT.

This clone was counted a single time. The chain joins TRBV3-1 (or the pseudogene TRBV3-2) to TRBJ1-2, with D unresolved. CDR1 LGHDT and CDR2 YNNKEL come from the germline V gene (reference sequence). This CDR3 has 12 amino acids. V lost 1 base, J lost 6 bases, and 6 bases lay in between. The CDR3 loop is CASSQARHGYTF. CDR3 sequence (DNA): TGTGCCAGCAGCCAAGCCAGGCATGGCTACACCTTC.

V gene TRBV4-3 combines with J gene TRBJ1-6; D is perhaps TRBD1 (6 bases). Germline CDR1 LGHNA, CDR2 YSLEER. The CDR3 has 16 residues. V lost 0 bases and J 7 bases, leaving 13 bases between the germline ends. The CDR3, as DNA: TGCGCCAGCAGCCAAGATCGTAACAGGGTGAATTCACCCCTCCACTTT. Translating it yields CASSQDRNRVNSPLHF.

The count of this clone is one. This sequence joins TRBV9 and TRBJ2-2; TRBD2 agrees at 7 bases. The CDR3 is made up of 16 amino acids. Germline-derived CDR1 and CDR2 are SGDLS and YYNGEE. V dropped 5 bases and J dropped 4; count of bases not matched to a gene: 11. The CDR3 bases are TGTGCCAGCAGTTGGACTAGTGGACGTACCACCGGGGAGCTGTTTTTT. Residues: CASSWTSGRTTGELFF.

This sequence joins TRBV3-1 (or the pseudogene TRBV3-2) and TRBJ2-1; 8 bases agree with TRBD2. The V gene's germline CDR1 is LGHDT and CDR2 YNNKEL (reference sequence). The CDR3 contains 16 residues. J was trimmed by 10 bases and V by 8 bases; bases with no gene match: 19. CDR3: CASANKGAGGRLEQFF. The DNA of the CDR3 is TGTGCCAGCGCCAATAAAGGGGCGGGAGGCCGGCTCGAGCAGTTCTTC.

V usage is TRBV29-1 and J usage is TRBJ1-3; possible D gene TRBD1, 5 bases. The germline gives CDR1 SQVTM, CDR2 ANQGSEA. The V gene lost 1 base and the J gene lost 2 bases, with 12 bases spanning the gap. The CDR3 length is 15 residues. CDR3 in DNA: TGCAGCGTTGAAGTCTGGGGGGTTACTGGAAACACCATATATTTT. Residues: CSVEVWGVTGNTIYF.

As concerns this clone: This sample also contains other DNA sequences that code for the same CDR3. The chain couples TRBV5-4 to TRBJ2-1; no clear D. The CDR3 is made up of 13 amino acids. The V gene's germline CDR1 is SGHNT and CDR2 YYREEE (reference sequence). V was shortened by 0 bases and J by 7 bases, with 8 bases between the two germline ends. The CDR3 DNA reads TGTGCCAGCAGCTTGGCCGCTCGGAATGAGCAGTTCTTC. Protein sequence: CASSLAARNEQFF.

To note about this clone: At the DNA level, this CDR3 is encoded by other sequences in the same sample as well. The rearrangement links TRBV5-5 to TRBJ1-5; D remains unclear. The V end lost 2 bases, the J end lost 0 bases, and 3 bases lay between the germline ends. This CDR3 is 13 amino acids long. In germline, CDR1 is SGHKS, CDR2 YYEKEE (reference sequence). CDR3 sequence: CASSLYSNQPQHF. CDR3 DNA: TGTGCCAGCAGCTTATATAGCAATCAGCCCCAGCATTTT.

V is TRBV14 and J is TRBJ2-7, with TRBD2 matching over 12 bases. CDR1 and CDR2 from the germline V gene are SGHDN and FVKESK. CDR3 length: 15 amino acids. V shed 4 bases and J 2 bases; nucleotides not matched to a gene: 3. CDR3 in DNA: TGTGCCAGCAGCCCTTGGACTAGCGGGACCTACGAGCAGTACTTC. Its protein product is CASSPWTSGTYEQYF. Together with reference TRBV14 and TRBJ2-7, the CDR3 gives the full variable domain: EAGVTQFPSHSVIEKGQTVTLRCDPISGHDNLYWYRRVMGKEIKFLLHFVKESKQDESGMPNNRFLAERTGGTYSTLKVQPAELEDSGVYFCASSPWTSGTYEQYFGPGTRLTVT.

V usage is TRBV11-2 and J usage is TRBJ2-1; 8 positions match TRBD1. V shed 0 bases and J 10 bases; nucleotides not matched to a gene: 8. The germline gives CDR1 SGHAT, CDR2 FQNNGV. There are 15 residues in the CDR3. Here the CDR3 reads CASSLDRQGAWEQFF. In DNA, the CDR3 is TGTGCCAGCAGCTTAGATCGCCAGGGGGCATGGGAGCAGTTCTTC. The full variable domain, with the rest looked up from reference TRBV11-2 and TRBJ2-1, is EAGVAQSPRYKIIEKRQSVAFWCNPISGHATLYWYQQILGQGPKLLIQFQNNGVVDDSQLPKDRFSAERLKGVDSTLKIQPAKLEDSAVYLCASSLDRQGAWEQFFGPGTRLTVL.

This sequence joins TRBV23-1 and TRBJ2-2, with a weak D call TRBD1 (6 bases). TRBV23-1 is an open reading frame, and its role is uncertain. The length of the CDR3 is 15 residues. Between the trimmed V and J ends, which lost 5 bases and 1 base, there was a span of 11 bases. The CDR3: CASSWGHLNTGELFF. In nucleotides, the CDR3 is TGCGCCAGCAGTTGGGGACACTTGAACACCGGGGAGCTGTTTTTT.

This clone has just one count. V gene TRBV28 combines with J gene TRBJ2-3, with 11 bases that match TRBD2. V trimming: 7 bases; J trimming: 2 bases; junction bases outside the gene matches: 14. Germline CDR1 and CDR2: MDHEN and SYDVKM. The CDR3 runs to 18 residues. CDR3 nucleotides: TGTGCCAGCAAGCTTTACTCCGGGACTAGCGGCCCCACAGATACGCAGTATTTT. Protein: CASKLYSGTSGPTDTQYF.

This chain links TRBV19 with TRBJ2-7; TRBD2 agrees at 11 bases. The germline V gene encodes CDR1 LNHDA and CDR2 SQIVND (reference sequence). There are 16 residues in the CDR3. V was pared by 6 bases and J by 3 bases, with 10 bases of the junction left unmatched. The CDR3 coding sequence is TGTGCCAGTAGGAGGACTAGCGGGCATCCGTACTACGAGCAGTACTTC. Protein product: CASRRTSGHPYYEQYF.

J is TRBJ1-1 and V is TRBV6-5; D is possibly TRBD1 (6 bases). The CDR3 has 13 amino acids. Per the germline V gene, CDR1 is MNHEY and CDR2 is SVGAGI. V lost 3 bases and J 5 bases, leaving 10 bases between the germline ends. The CDR3 nucleotides read TGTGCCAGCAGTTATGGGGGCTGGACTGAAGCTTTCTTT. This codes for CASSYGGWTEAFF.